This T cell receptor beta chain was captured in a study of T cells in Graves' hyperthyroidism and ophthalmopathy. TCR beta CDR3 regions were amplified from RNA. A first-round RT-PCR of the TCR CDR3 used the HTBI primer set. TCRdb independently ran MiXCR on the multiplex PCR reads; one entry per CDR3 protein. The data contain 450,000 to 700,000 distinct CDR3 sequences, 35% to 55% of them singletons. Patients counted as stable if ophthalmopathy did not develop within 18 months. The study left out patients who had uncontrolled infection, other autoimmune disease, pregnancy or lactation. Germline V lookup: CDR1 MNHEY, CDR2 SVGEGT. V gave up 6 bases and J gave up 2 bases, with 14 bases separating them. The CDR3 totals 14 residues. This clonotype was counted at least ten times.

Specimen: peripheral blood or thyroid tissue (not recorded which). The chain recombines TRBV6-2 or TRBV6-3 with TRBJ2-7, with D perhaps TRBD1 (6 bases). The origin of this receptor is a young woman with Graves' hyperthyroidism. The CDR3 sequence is CASRRWTATYEQYF. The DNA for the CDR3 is TGTGCCAGCAGGAGGTGGACAGCGACCTACGAGCAGTACTTC.